Presented here are 25 T cell receptor beta chains from one specimen sequenced in a study of cytomegalovirus exposure and HLA in healthy donors. Use of 60 Vbeta and 13 Jbeta primers characterized the PCR. Measured with immunoSEQ multiplex PCR; TCRdb has only the in-frame clones, and not every one. The sample lists 150,000 or so clones; 80% were seen once. The sequenced sample was PBMCs. The receptors originated from a woman in her thirties or forties in good health and CMV-seropositive.

DNA for the CDR3: TGTGCCAGCAGCTTAGTTTCAGGGGCCTACGAGCAGTACTTC. Encoded protein: CASSLVSGAYEQYF. V is TRBV7-9 and J is TRBJ2-7; the D gene is possibly TRBD1 (6 bases). V was trimmed by 1 base and J by 2 bases, leaving 9 bases between them. CDR3 length equals 14 residues. The germline V gene encodes CDR1 SEHNR and CDR2 FQNEAQ (reference sequence).

The rearrangement joins TRBV30 to TRBJ1-2; TRBD1 matches at 8 bases. The V and J ends lost 5 bases and 4 bases, in that order; junction bases with no gene match: 6. Germline CDR1 GTSNPN, CDR2 SVGIG (reference sequence). This CDR3 region has 13 residues. The CDR3 reads CAWATTGAYGYTF. Written as DNA, the CDR3 is TGTGCCTGGGCCACGACAGGGGCCTATGGCTACACCTTC.

V usage is TRBV25-1 and J usage is TRBJ2-3; 7 bases are a match to TRBD1. The CDR3 runs 14 residues. The germline CDR1 and CDR2 sequences are MGHDK and SYGVNS. With V trimmed by 11 bases and J by 1 base, 9 bases remained unmatched. In DNA, the CDR3 is TGTGCCGGGAAGGACAGGCTACGCACAGATACGCAGTATTTT. Its translation is CAGKDRLRTDTQYF.

This sequence joins TRBV2 and TRBJ2-1; TRBD1 is a possible D gene (5 bases). Germline CDR1 SNHLY, CDR2 FYNNEI. CDR3 length equals 17 residues. V was trimmed by 3 bases and J by 8 bases, leaving 23 bases between them. Here the CDR3 DNA reads TGTGCCAGCAGTGAGGAAAGAGTCAGGACATCGCACGATGAGCAGTTCTTC. Protein product: CASSEERVRTSHDEQFF. The full variable domain, with the rest looked up from reference TRBV2 and TRBJ2-1, is EPEVTQTPSHQVTQMGQEVILRCVPISNHLYFYWYRQILGQKVEFLVSFYNNEISEKSEIFDDQFSVERPDGSNFTLKIRSTKLEDSAMYFCASSEERVRTSHDEQFFGPGTRLTVL.

CDR3 in amino acids: CASSYTGQSSGNTIYF. The CDR3 DNA reads as TGTGCCAGCAGTTACACGGGACAGTCCTCTGGAAACACCATATATTTT. The chain recombines TRBV6-5 with TRBJ1-3, with 7 positions matching TRBD1. CDR1 and CDR2 (germline): MNHEY, SVGAGI. V was clipped by 2 bases and J by 0 bases; unmatched bases: 4. This CDR3 has 16 residues.

The chain has TRBV14 and TRBJ1-3; D uncertain. V gave up 4 bases and J gave up 4 bases, with 11 bases separating them. CDR3 length: 14 residues. Germline-derived CDR1 and CDR2 are SGHDN and FVKESK. CDR3 loop: CASSLQPQGNTIYF. CDR3 bases: TGTGCCAGCAGCCTCCAACCACAGGGAAACACCATATATTTT.

The chain couples TRBV5-4 to TRBJ1-3; D not certain. CDR1 is SGHNT, CDR2 YYREEE, per germline (reference sequence). Trimming cost V 1 base and J 0 bases, with 8 bases left between them. CDR3 length: 15 amino acids. CDR3 region: CASSLTSVSGNTIYF. Written as DNA, the CDR3 is TGTGCCAGCAGCTTGACATCAGTCTCTGGAAACACCATATATTTT.

This CDR3 reads CASSFPGLVPYNEQFF. The CDR3 DNA is TGCGCCAGCAGTTTCCCCGGACTAGTGCCCTACAATGAGCAGTTCTTC. J is TRBJ2-1 and V is TRBV5-1; 7 bases match TRBD2. CDR1 and CDR2 from the germline V gene are SGHRS and YFSETQ. Unmatched junction bases numbered 10, after V lost 5 bases and J lost 2 bases. CDR3 size: 16 residues.

V gene TRBV19 combines with J gene TRBJ2-1, with a possible D match to TRBD2 (6 bases). CDR1 and CDR2 (germline): LNHDA, SQIVND (reference sequence). Trimming removed 1 base at V and 8 bases at J, with 15 bases between. The length of the CDR3 is 15 residues. CDR3 DNA sequence: TGTGCCAGTAGTATAGGAGGTAGGAGGGCCGATGAGCAGTTCTTC. It codes for CASSIGGRRADEQFF.

The V call is TRBV28, the J call TRBJ2-2, with D possibly being TRBD2 (5 bases). This CDR3 has 12 residues. The V gene lost 2 bases and the J gene lost 8 bases, with 6 bases spanning the gap. Germline loops: CDR1 MDHEN, CDR2 SYDVKM. The CDR3 sequence is CASSLRGGELFF. As DNA, the CDR3 is TGTGCCAGCAGTTTACGGGGAGGGGAGCTGTTTTTT.

This sequence joins TRBV5-1 and TRBJ2-7; D not certain. The germline gives CDR1 SGHRS, CDR2 YFSETQ. The CDR3 has 13 residues. Between the trimmed V and J ends, which lost 4 bases and 4 bases, there was a span of 12 bases. CDR3 nucleotides: TGCGCCAGCAGCCCAGATGTTTTGTACGAGCAGTACTTC. Its translation: CASSPDVLYEQYF.

This clone was seen just once. The chain couples TRBV11-2 to TRBJ1-4, with D tentatively TRBD1 (5 bases). This CDR3 spans 16 amino acids. Germline values: CDR1 SGHAT, CDR2 FQNNGV. V was cut by 4 bases and J by 8 bases, with 20 bases left in between. The CDR3 is CASSYNRDLRGEKLFF. The CDR3 coding sequence is TGTGCCAGCAGCTACAACCGGGACTTGAGAGGGGAAAAACTGTTTTTT.

The chain has TRBV7-9 and TRBJ1-1; the match to TRBD1 covers 9 bases. The CDR3 extends over 16 amino acids. J lost 1 base, V lost 3 bases, and 6 bases had no gene match. Germline CDR1 SEHNR, CDR2 FQNEAQ (reference sequence). The CDR3 here is CASSFDRGQGNTEAFF. CDR3 in DNA: TGTGCCAGCAGCTTCGACAGGGGACAGGGGAACACTGAAGCTTTCTTT.

The chain joins TRBV2 to TRBJ1-2; 12 bases are shared with TRBD1. V lost 7 bases, J lost 5 bases, and 11 bases stayed unmatched. The length of the CDR3 is 16 residues. Per germline, CDR1 SNHLY and CDR2 FYNNEI. This CDR3 reads CASTGPGQGAVYGYTF. As DNA, the CDR3 is TGTGCCAGCACGGGTCCGGGACAGGGGGCGGTTTATGGCTACACCTTC.

This CDR3 is CASSQAWGKGAGEGNTEAFF. The CDR3 DNA sequence: TGTGCCAGCAGCCAAGCATGGGGAAAGGGGGCAGGCGAAGGAAACACTGAAGCTTTCTTT. The chain links TRBV4-2 to TRBJ1-1; TRBD1 matches 7 bases. Looked up from germline, CDR1 is LGHNA and CDR2 is YNFKEQ. V gave up 1 base and J gave up 2 bases; unmatched junction bases: 19. There are 20 residues in the CDR3.

This clone was found a few times. V gene TRBV6-5 combines with J gene TRBJ1-3, with unresolved D. This CDR3 spans 15 amino acids. Per germline, CDR1 MNHEY and CDR2 SVGAGI. With 5 bases removed from V and 0 bases from J, the gap between germline ends came to 11 bases. The CDR3 DNA sequence: TGTGCCAGCAGTATACAGCCGACCTCTGGAAACACCATATATTTT. Translating gives CASSIQPTSGNTIYF.

This chain links TRBV9 with TRBJ2-1; D perhaps matches TRBD2 (6 bases). V lost 0 bases, J lost 0 bases, and 10 bases lay in between. This CDR3 has 16 amino acids. CDR1 SGDLS and CDR2 YYNGEE come from the germline V gene. CDR3 region: CASSVGAGYSYNEQFF. The CDR3, as DNA: TGTGCCAGCAGCGTAGGCGCGGGATACTCCTACAATGAGCAGTTCTTC. The full variable domain, in which reference TRBV9 and TRBJ2-1 provide the parts outside the CDR3, is DSGVTQTPKHLITATGQRVTLRCSPRSGDLSVYWYQQSLDQGLQFLIQYYNGEERAKGNILERFSAQQFPDLHSELNLSSLELGDSALYFCASSVGAGYSYNEQFFGPGTRLTVL.

The chain is built from TRBV27 and TRBJ2-7, with a possible D match to TRBD1 (6 bases). The CDR3 covers 15 residues. CDR1 and CDR2 (germline): MNHEY, SMNVEV (reference sequence). The V gene lost 6 bases and the J gene lost 5 bases, with 20 bases spanning the gap. The CDR3 is CASRNQGIKFHEQYF. The CDR3 DNA follows: TGTGCCAGCAGAAATCAGGGGATAAAATTCCACGAGCAGTACTTC.

The chain couples TRBV19 to TRBJ1-3, with 7 bases fitting TRBD1. After removal of 5 bases from V and 0 bases from J, the junction contained 13 bases not matched to a gene. CDR3 length: 18 residues. From germline, CDR1 is LNHDA and CDR2 SQIVND (reference sequence). The CDR3 spells CASSADGTASLSGNTIYF. CDR3 DNA sequence: TGTGCCAGTAGTGCCGACGGGACAGCTTCACTCTCTGGAAACACCATATATTTT. Drawing the rest from reference TRBV19 and TRBJ1-3, the complete variable domain is DGGITQSPKYLFRKEGQNVTLSCEQNLNHDAMYWYRQDPGQGLRLIYYSQIVNDFQKGDIAEGYSVSREKKESFPLTVTSAQKNPTAFYLCASSADGTASLSGNTIYFGEGSWLTVV.

The gene calls are TRBV19 and TRBJ2-7, with D possibly being TRBD1 (5 bases). CDR1 and CDR2 from the germline V gene are LNHDA and SQIVND (reference sequence). The ends were cut back, 9 bases at V and 1 base at J, with 13 bases in the middle. This CDR3 spans 13 amino acids. The CDR3 region is CASNSRTSYEQYF. As DNA, the CDR3 is TGTGCCAGCAACTCAAGGACATCCTACGAGCAGTACTTC.

This chain links TRBV7-2 with TRBJ2-5; TRBD2 matches 11 bases. The germline gives CDR1 SGHTA, CDR2 FQGNSA. J was trimmed by 7 bases and V by 1 base; bases with no gene match: 11. This CDR3 region has 17 residues. The CDR3 DNA sequence: TGTGCCAGCAGCTTAGTACCCACTAGCGGGAGTGGTGGGACCCAGTACTTC. Residues: CASSLVPTSGSGGTQYF.

This clone was seen a few times. The V and J genes are TRBV27 and TRBJ2-1; 11 nucleotides agree with TRBD2. CDR3 length: 16 amino acids. Germline CDR1 and CDR2: MNHEY and SMNVEV (reference sequence). V lost 4 bases and J lost 4; bases outside the gene matches: 6. CDR3 amino acids: CASSSLGLAEYNEQFF. As DNA, the CDR3 is TGTGCCAGCAGTTCCCTGGGACTAGCGGAATACAATGAGCAGTTCTTC.

V gene TRBV27 combines with J gene TRBJ1-1; 8 positions agree with TRBD1. Germline-derived CDR1 and CDR2 are MNHEY and SMNVEV (reference sequence). The CDR3 has 15 residues. The chain's CDR3 is CVSRPQGVRNTEAFF. The CDR3 DNA is TGTGTCAGTCGTCCACAGGGGGTTAGGAACACTGAAGCTTTCTTT.

The J gene is TRBJ2-3, the V gene TRBV15; 12 nucleotides match TRBD2. The trim removed 0 bases at V and 1 base at J, leaving 17 bases unmatched. Germline V gives CDR1 LNHNV, CDR2 YYDKDF (reference sequence). This CDR3 comprises 22 residues. CDR3 in DNA: TGTGCCACCAGCAGAGATGGCATGACTAGCGGGAGTGACGAGCGTGGCACAGATACGCAGTATTTT. It specifies CATSRDGMTSGSDERGTDTQYF.

The chain recombines TRBV18 with TRBJ2-7, with 8 positions matching TRBD1. The germline V gene encodes CDR1 KGHSH and CDR2 LQKENI. The CDR3 totals 14 residues. The V segment lost 6 bases and the J segment 0 bases; nucleotides outside the gene matches: 4. The CDR3: CASSRTGSSYEQYF. The DNA for the CDR3 is TGTGCCAGCTCCAGGACAGGGAGCTCCTACGAGCAGTACTTC.